Described below is a single TCR beta chain sequence and its context. The data were taken from a study of blood T cells in healthy people across ages. Using a J-beta primer mix together with a sample-barcoded 5' primer, a second PCR was run for about 6 to 11 cycles. One entry per CDR3 protein results from TCRdb running MiXCR on the 5' RACE reads. This sample carries nearly 800,000 distinct CDR3 sequences, roughly three fifths of them seen once, and the ten largest clones take about a quarter. The V end was cut by 5 bases, the J end by 2 bases, with 24 bases between. The CDR3 extends over 17 amino acids. Germline CDR1 reads DFQATT; CDR2 reads SNEGSKA (reference sequence).

The chain carries TRBV20-1 and TRBJ2-5; D ambiguous. This TCR was sampled from a middle-aged man in good health. The source material was blood. DNA for the CDR3: TGCAGTGCTTTGTCCCCGTCCCGCTTAATCCTACAAGAGACCCAGTACTTC. This codes for CSALSPSRLILQETQYF.